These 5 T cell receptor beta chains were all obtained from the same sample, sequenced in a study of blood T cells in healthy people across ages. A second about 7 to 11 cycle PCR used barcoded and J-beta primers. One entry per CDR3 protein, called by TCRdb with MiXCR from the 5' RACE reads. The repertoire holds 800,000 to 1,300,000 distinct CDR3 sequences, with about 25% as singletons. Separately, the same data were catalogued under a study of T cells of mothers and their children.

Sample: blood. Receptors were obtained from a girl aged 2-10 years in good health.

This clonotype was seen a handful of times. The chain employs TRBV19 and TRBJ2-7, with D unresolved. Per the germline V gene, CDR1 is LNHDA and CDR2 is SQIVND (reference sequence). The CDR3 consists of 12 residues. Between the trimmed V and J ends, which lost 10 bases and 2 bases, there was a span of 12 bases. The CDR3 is CATQATAYEQYF. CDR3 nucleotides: TGTGCCACCCAAGCGACCGCCTACGAGCAGTACTTC. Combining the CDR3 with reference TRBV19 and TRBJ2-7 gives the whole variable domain DGGITQSPKYLFRKEGQNVTLSCEQNLNHDAMYWYRQDPGQGLRLIYYSQIVNDFQKGDIAEGYSVSREKKESFPLTVTSAQKNPTAFYLCATQATAYEQYFGPGTRLTVT.

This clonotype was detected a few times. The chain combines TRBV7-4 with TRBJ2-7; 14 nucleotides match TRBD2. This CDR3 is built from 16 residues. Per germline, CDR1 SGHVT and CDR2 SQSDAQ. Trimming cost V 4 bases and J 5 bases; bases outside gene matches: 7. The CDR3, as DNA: TGTGCCAGCAGCTCGGGACTAGCGGGAGCGGAAAACGAGCAGTACTTC. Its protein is CASSSGLAGAENEQYF.

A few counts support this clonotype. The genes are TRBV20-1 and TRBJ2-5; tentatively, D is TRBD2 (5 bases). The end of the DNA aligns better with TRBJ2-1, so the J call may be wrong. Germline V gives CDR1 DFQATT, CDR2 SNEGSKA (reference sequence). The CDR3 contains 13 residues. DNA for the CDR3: TGCAGTGCTAGAGATGAAGGAGGTAATGAGCAGTTCTTC. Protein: CSARDEGGNEQFF.

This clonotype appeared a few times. This CDR3 is CASSLEVGPLTQYF. The CDR3 DNA reads as TGTGCCAGCAGCTTGGAGGTGGGACCCTTGACCCAGTACTTC. The chain uses TRBV5-5 and TRBJ2-5; TRBD1 or TRBD2 may be the D gene (5 bases each). The CDR3 has 14 amino acids. Germline CDR1 SGHKS, CDR2 YYEKEE (reference sequence). Trimming shortened V by 0 bases and J by 7 bases, and 13 bases separated the two germline ends.

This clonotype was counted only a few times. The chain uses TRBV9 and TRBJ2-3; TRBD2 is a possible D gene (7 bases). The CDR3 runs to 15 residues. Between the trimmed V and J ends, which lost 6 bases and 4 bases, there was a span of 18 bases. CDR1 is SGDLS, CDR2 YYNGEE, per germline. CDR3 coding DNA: TGTGCCAGCAACGAGCGGGACAAGTCCCCAGATACGCAGTATTTT. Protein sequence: CASNERDKSPDTQYF.